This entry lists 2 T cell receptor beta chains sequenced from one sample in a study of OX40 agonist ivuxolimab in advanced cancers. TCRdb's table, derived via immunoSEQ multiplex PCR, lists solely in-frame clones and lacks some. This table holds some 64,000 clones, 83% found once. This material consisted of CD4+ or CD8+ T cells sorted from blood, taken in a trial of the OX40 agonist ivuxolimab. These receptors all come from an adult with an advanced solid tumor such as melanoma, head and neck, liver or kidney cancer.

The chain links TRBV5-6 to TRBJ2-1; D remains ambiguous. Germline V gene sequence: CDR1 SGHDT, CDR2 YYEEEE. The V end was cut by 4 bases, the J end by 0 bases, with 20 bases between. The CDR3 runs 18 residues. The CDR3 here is CASSPKGLAVSSYNEQFF. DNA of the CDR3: TGTGCCAGCAGCCCCAAGGGATTAGCTGTTAGCTCCTACAATGAGCAGTTCTTC.

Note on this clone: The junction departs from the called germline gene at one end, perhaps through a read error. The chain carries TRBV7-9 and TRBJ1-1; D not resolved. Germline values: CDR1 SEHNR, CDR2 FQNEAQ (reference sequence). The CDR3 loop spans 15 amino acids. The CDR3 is CASSLATGLNTEAFF. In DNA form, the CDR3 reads TGTGCCAGCAGCCTAGCAACCGGTTTGAACACTGAAGCTTTCTTT.